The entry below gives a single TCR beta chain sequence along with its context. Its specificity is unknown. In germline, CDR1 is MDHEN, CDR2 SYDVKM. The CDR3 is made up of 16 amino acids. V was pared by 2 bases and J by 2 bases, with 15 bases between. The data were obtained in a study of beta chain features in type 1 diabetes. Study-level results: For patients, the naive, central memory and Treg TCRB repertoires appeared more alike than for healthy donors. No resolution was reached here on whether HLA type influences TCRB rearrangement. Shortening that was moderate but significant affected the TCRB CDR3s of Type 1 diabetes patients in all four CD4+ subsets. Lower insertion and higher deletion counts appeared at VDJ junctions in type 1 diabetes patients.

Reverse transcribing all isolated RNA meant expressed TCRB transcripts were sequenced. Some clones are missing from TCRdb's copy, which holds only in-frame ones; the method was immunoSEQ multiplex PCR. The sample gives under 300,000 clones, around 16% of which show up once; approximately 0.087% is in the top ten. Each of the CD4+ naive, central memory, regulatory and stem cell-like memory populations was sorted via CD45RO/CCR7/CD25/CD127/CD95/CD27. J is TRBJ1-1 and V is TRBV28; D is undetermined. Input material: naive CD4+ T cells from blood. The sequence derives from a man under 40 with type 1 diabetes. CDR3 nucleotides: TGTGCCAGCAGTTTAGGAGCGGCAGGTTCAAACACTGAAGCTTTCTTT. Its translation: CASSLGAAGSNTEAFF.